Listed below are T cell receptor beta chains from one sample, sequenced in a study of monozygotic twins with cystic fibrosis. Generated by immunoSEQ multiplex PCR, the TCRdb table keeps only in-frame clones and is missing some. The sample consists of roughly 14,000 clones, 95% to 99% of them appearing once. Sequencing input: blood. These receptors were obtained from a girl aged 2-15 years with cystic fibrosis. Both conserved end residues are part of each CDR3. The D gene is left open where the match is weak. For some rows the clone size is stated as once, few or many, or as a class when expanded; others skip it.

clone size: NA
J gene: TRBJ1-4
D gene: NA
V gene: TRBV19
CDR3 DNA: TGTGCCAGTAGCCGTAATGAAAAACTGTTTTTT
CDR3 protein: CASSRNEKLFF

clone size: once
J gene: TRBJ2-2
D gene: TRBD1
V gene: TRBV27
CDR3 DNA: TGTGCCAGCGGGAGGACAGGGGTGGGGACCGGGGAGCTGTTTTTT
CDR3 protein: CASGRTGVGTGELFF

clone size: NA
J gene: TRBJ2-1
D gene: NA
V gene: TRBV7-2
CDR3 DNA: TGTGCCAGCAGCTTAATGTCCTACAATGAGCAGTTCTTC
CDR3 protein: CASSLMSYNEQFF

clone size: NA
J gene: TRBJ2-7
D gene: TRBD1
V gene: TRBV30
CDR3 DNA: TGTGCCTTACTTACAGGGGTCTACGAGCAGTACTTC
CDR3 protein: CALLTGVYEQYF

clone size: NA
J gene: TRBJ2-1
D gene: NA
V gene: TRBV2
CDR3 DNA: TGTGCCAGCAGTGGCGTTTACAATGAGCAGTTCTTC
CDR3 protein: CASSGVYNEQFF

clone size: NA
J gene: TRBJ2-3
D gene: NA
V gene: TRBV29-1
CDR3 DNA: TGCAGCGTTGGGGTGCGGCCCTTCGGGACAGATACGCAGTATTTT
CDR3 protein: CSVGVRPFGTDTQYF

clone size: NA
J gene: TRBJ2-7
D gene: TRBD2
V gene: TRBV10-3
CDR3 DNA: TGTGCCATCAGTGACCCAACTAGCGGGAGCTCCTACGAGCAGTACTTC
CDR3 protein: CAISDPTSGSSYEQYF

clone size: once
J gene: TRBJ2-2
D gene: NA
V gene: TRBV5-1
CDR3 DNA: TGCGCCAGCAGCTTGGTCGAAAGGAGCGGGGAGCTGTTTTTT
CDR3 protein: CASSLVERSGELFF

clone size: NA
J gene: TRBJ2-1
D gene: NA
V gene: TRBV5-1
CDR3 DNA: TGCGCCAGCAGCGGGAGACTAGACGATGAGCAGTTCTTC
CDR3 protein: CASSGRLDDEQFF

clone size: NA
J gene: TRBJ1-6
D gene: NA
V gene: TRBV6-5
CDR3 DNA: TGTGCCAGCAGTTACAGGGGTTCACCCCTCCACTTT
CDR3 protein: CASSYRGSPLHF

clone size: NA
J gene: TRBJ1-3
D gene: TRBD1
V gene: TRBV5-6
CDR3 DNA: TGTGCCAGCAGTTTTTTCCTCCGGGGACAGGGTGCCGGAAACACCATATATTTT
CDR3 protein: CASSFFLRGQGAGNTIYF

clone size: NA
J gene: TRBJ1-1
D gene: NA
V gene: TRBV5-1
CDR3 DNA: TGCGCCAGCAGCTTGTGGGGCGAAAACACTGAAGCTTTCTTT
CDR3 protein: CASSLWGENTEAFF

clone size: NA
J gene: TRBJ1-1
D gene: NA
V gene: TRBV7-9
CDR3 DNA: TGTGCCAGCAGCTTAGGGACTATGAACACTGAAGCTTTCTTT
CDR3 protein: CASSLGTMNTEAFF

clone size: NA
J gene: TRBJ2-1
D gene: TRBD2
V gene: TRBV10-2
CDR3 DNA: TGCGCCAGCAGTGAAAATCGGCGGGAGTCCTACAATGAGCAGTTCTTC
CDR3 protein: CASSENRRESYNEQFF

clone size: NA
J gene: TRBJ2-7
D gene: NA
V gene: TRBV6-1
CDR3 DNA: TGTGCCAGCAGTGAAGACTCCCAGGGAGCCTACGAGCAGTACTTC
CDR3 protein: CASSEDSQGAYEQYF

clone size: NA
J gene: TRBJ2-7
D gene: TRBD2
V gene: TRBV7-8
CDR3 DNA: TGTGCCAGCAGCCTGGGGAGGGTATCCTACGAGCAGTACTTC
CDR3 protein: CASSLGRVSYEQYF